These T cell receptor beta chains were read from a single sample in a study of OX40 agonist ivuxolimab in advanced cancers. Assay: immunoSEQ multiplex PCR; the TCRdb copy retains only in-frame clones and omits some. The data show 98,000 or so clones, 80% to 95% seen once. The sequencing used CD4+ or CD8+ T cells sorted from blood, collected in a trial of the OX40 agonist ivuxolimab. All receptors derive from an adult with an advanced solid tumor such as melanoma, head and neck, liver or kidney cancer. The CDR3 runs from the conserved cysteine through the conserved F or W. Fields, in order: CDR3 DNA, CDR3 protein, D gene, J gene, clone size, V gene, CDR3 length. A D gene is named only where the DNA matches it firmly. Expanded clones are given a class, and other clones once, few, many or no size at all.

cdr3_nt: TGTGCCACCAGCAGCGGGACTGGAGGGGGCAATCAGCCCCAGCATTTT
cdr3_aa: CATSSGTGGGNQPQHF
d_call: NA
j_call: TRBJ1-5
clone_size: NA
v_call: TRBV15
cdr3_length: 16

cdr3_nt: TGTGCCAGCGGTCGTAGCGTAGAGACCCAGTACTTC
cdr3_aa: CASGRSVETQYF
d_call: NA
j_call: TRBJ2-5
clone_size: NA
v_call: TRBV5-4
cdr3_length: 12

cdr3_nt: TGTGCCAGCAGTGAACATGGAGGGGCTAATGAAAAACTGTTTTTT
cdr3_aa: CASSEHGGANEKLFF
d_call: NA
j_call: TRBJ1-4
clone_size: NA
v_call: TRBV25-1
cdr3_length: 15

cdr3_nt: TGTGCCAGCTCAAAGGGACAGGGGGCCGATGAGCAGTACTTC
cdr3_aa: CASSKGQGADEQYF
d_call: TRBD1
j_call: TRBJ2-7
clone_size: NA
v_call: TRBV18
cdr3_length: 14

cdr3_nt: TGCGCCAGCCCCGGGGGCTTCGAACAGCCCCAGCATTTT
cdr3_aa: CASPGGFEQPQHF
d_call: NA
j_call: TRBJ1-5
clone_size: once
v_call: TRBV4-1
cdr3_length: 13

cdr3_nt: TGCGCCAGCAGCTTCCTGGGGACAGATACGCAGTATTTT
cdr3_aa: CASSFLGTDTQYF
d_call: NA
j_call: TRBJ2-3
clone_size: NA
v_call: TRBV5-1
cdr3_length: 13

cdr3_nt: TGTGCCAGCGAACCCGGGGACCGTGAAGCTTTCTTT
cdr3_aa: CASEPGDREAFF
d_call: NA
j_call: TRBJ1-1
clone_size: NA
v_call: TRBV6-5
cdr3_length: 12

cdr3_nt: TGCAGCGTTGAAGAAAATTACAATGAGCAGTTCTTC
cdr3_aa: CSVEENYNEQFF
d_call: NA
j_call: TRBJ2-1
clone_size: NA
v_call: TRBV29-1
cdr3_length: 12

cdr3_nt: TGTGCCAGCAGCCAGGGGGGGATCAGGGAAGCTGAAGCTTTCTTT
cdr3_aa: CASSQGGIREAEAFF
d_call: NA
j_call: TRBJ1-1
clone_size: NA
v_call: TRBV4-2
cdr3_length: 15

cdr3_nt: TGCAGCGTTGATGTTGTAGGGGAAGAGACCCAGTACTTC
cdr3_aa: CSVDVVGEETQYF
d_call: NA
j_call: TRBJ2-5
clone_size: NA
v_call: TRBV29-1
cdr3_length: 13

cdr3_nt: TGTGCCAGCAGCCCGAATAGCGGGAGCACAGATACGCAGTATTTT
cdr3_aa: CASSPNSGSTDTQYF
d_call: TRBD2
j_call: TRBJ2-3
clone_size: NA
v_call: TRBV11-1
cdr3_length: 15

cdr3_nt: TGTGCCAGCTCACCAGAAAATAACGAGCAGTACTTC
cdr3_aa: CASSPENNEQYF
d_call: NA
j_call: TRBJ2-7
clone_size: NA
v_call: TRBV18
cdr3_length: 12

cdr3_nt: TGCAGCGTTGAGAGGCCGGGACAGAATTCCAGGACGCAGTATTTT
cdr3_aa: CSVERPGQNSRTQYF
d_call: TRBD1
j_call: TRBJ2-3
clone_size: once
v_call: TRBV29-1
cdr3_length: 15

cdr3_nt: TGTGCCAGCAGAGGACAGAACGGGGACACTGAAGCTTTCTTT
cdr3_aa: CASRGQNGDTEAFF
d_call: NA
j_call: TRBJ1-1
clone_size: NA
v_call: TRBV2
cdr3_length: 14

cdr3_nt: TGTGCCAGCAGCTTGAGTCCCCCCCCTAGCACACGGCGGGGGGAGCAGTACTTC
cdr3_aa: CASSLSPPPSTRRGEQYF
d_call: TRBD2
j_call: TRBJ2-7
clone_size: NA
v_call: TRBV5-6
cdr3_length: 18

cdr3_nt: TGTGCCAGCAGTTCGCAGCGGGGGGGCACAGATACGCAGTATTTT
cdr3_aa: CASSSQRGGTDTQYF
d_call: TRBD2
j_call: TRBJ2-3
clone_size: NA
v_call: TRBV6-6
cdr3_length: 15

cdr3_nt: TGTGCCAGCAGCTTAGGTGGGTCTTATGGCTACACCTTC
cdr3_aa: CASSLGGSYGYTF
d_call: NA
j_call: TRBJ1-2
clone_size: once
v_call: TRBV5-6
cdr3_length: 13

cdr3_nt: TGTGCCAGCAGTGGGGGACCAAGCACAGATACGCAGTATTTT
cdr3_aa: CASSGGPSTDTQYF
d_call: NA
j_call: TRBJ2-3
clone_size: NA
v_call: TRBV6-6
cdr3_length: 14

cdr3_nt: TGTGCCATCAGCCCGGGGGGGGCCGGGAACACTGAAGCTTTCTTT
cdr3_aa: CAISPGGAGNTEAFF
d_call: NA
j_call: TRBJ1-1
clone_size: NA
v_call: TRBV10-3
cdr3_length: 15

cdr3_nt: TGTGCCAGCAGCCCGACGGGCGGGGGGGCAGATACGCAGTATTTT
cdr3_aa: CASSPTGGGADTQYF
d_call: TRBD2
j_call: TRBJ2-3
clone_size: NA
v_call: TRBV7-8
cdr3_length: 15

cdr3_nt: TGTGCCAGCAAAAGTTCTGGAAACACCATATATTTT
cdr3_aa: CASKSSGNTIYF
d_call: NA
j_call: TRBJ1-3
clone_size: NA
v_call: TRBV6-5
cdr3_length: 12

cdr3_nt: TGTGCCAGCAGCCCTACAGGGAGGGGGGACACTGAAGCTTTCTTT
cdr3_aa: CASSPTGRGDTEAFF
d_call: NA
j_call: TRBJ1-1
clone_size: NA
v_call: TRBV7-3
cdr3_length: 15

cdr3_nt: TGTGCCAGCAGTTATGTCGGCAGCGCAGATACGCAGTATTTT
cdr3_aa: CASSYVGSADTQYF
d_call: NA
j_call: TRBJ2-3
clone_size: NA
v_call: TRBV6-5
cdr3_length: 14

cdr3_nt: TGTGCCAGCAGCTTGGCGGCAGGCCAAGAGACCCAGTACTTC
cdr3_aa: CASSLAAGQETQYF
d_call: NA
j_call: TRBJ2-5
clone_size: NA
v_call: TRBV5-4
cdr3_length: 14

cdr3_nt: TGTGCCAGCAGCCGCAGGGTGCAAAGCAACGCGAACACCGGGGAGCTGTTTTTT
cdr3_aa: CASSRRVQSNANTGELFF
d_call: NA
j_call: TRBJ2-2
clone_size: NA
v_call: TRBV11-3
cdr3_length: 18

cdr3_nt: TGTGCCTGGAGTCGGGCCGGGACGAATCATTCACCCCTCCACTTT
cdr3_aa: CAWSRAGTNHSPLHF
d_call: NA
j_call: TRBJ1-6
clone_size: NA
v_call: TRBV30
cdr3_length: 15

cdr3_nt: TGCGCCAGCAGCTTGTTCGGGACAAATTTCGGCTACACCTTC
cdr3_aa: CASSLFGTNFGYTF
d_call: NA
j_call: TRBJ1-2
clone_size: NA
v_call: TRBV5-1
cdr3_length: 14

cdr3_nt: TGTGCCATCAGTGAGTCAGGGCCCACTGAAGCTTTCTTT
cdr3_aa: CAISESGPTEAFF
d_call: NA
j_call: TRBJ1-1
clone_size: once
v_call: TRBV10-3
cdr3_length: 13

cdr3_nt: TGCGCCAGCAGCCCCGGAGGGGGCCCCGGGGAGCTGTTTTTT
cdr3_aa: CASSPGGGPGELFF
d_call: NA
j_call: TRBJ2-2
clone_size: NA
v_call: TRBV5-1
cdr3_length: 14

cdr3_nt: TGCGCCAGCAGTTCCTGGACTAGCGGGGGGTACAATGAGCAGTTCTTC
cdr3_aa: CASSSWTSGGYNEQFF
d_call: TRBD2
j_call: TRBJ2-1
clone_size: NA
v_call: TRBV10-1
cdr3_length: 16

cdr3_nt: TGTGCCAGCAGCCAAAAGGACGGGGCCTTCTACGAGCAGTACTTC
cdr3_aa: CASSQKDGAFYEQYF
d_call: NA
j_call: TRBJ2-7
clone_size: NA
v_call: TRBV14
cdr3_length: 15

cdr3_nt: TGTGCCAGCAGCAAAGAAAAAGAGAACACCGGGGAGCTGTTTTTT
cdr3_aa: CASSKEKENTGELFF
d_call: NA
j_call: TRBJ2-2
clone_size: NA
v_call: TRBV21-1
cdr3_length: 15

cdr3_nt: TGTGCCAGCAGCTCGATAGCGGGAGTGGGGAATGAGCAGTTCTTC
cdr3_aa: CASSSIAGVGNEQFF
d_call: TRBD2
j_call: TRBJ2-1
clone_size: NA
v_call: TRBV11-3
cdr3_length: 15

cdr3_nt: TGTGCCAGCAGTTACTCCCCGGGGGCGCGGACTGAAGCTTTCTTT
cdr3_aa: CASSYSPGARTEAFF
d_call: NA
j_call: TRBJ1-1
clone_size: NA
v_call: TRBV6-5
cdr3_length: 15

cdr3_nt: TGTGCCAGCAGTGGCAGGCCTCAAGAGACCCAGTACTTC
cdr3_aa: CASSGRPQETQYF
d_call: NA
j_call: TRBJ2-5
clone_size: NA
v_call: TRBV2
cdr3_length: 13

cdr3_nt: TGTGCCAGCAGCTTACTCACCGGGGATACGCAGTATTTT
cdr3_aa: CASSLLTGDTQYF
d_call: NA
j_call: TRBJ2-3
clone_size: NA
v_call: TRBV7-9
cdr3_length: 13

cdr3_nt: TGTGCCAGCTCCACTAGCGGCTCAATGAGGGAGCTGTTTTTT
cdr3_aa: CASSTSGSMRELFF
d_call: TRBD2
j_call: TRBJ2-2
clone_size: NA
v_call: TRBV11-2
cdr3_length: 14

cdr3_nt: TGCGCCAGCAGCTCACCAGGGGGCCAAGAGACCCAGTACTTC
cdr3_aa: CASSSPGGQETQYF
d_call: TRBD1
j_call: TRBJ2-5
clone_size: NA
v_call: TRBV5-1
cdr3_length: 14

cdr3_nt: TGTGCCTGGAGTGTACCCTCTATAGCGGGAGCGTACGAGCAGTACTTC
cdr3_aa: CAWSVPSIAGAYEQYF
d_call: TRBD2
j_call: TRBJ2-7
clone_size: NA
v_call: TRBV30
cdr3_length: 16

cdr3_nt: TGCAGCAAGGGGACAGGGGAACGGAATGAGCAGTTCTTC
cdr3_aa: CSKGTGERNEQFF
d_call: TRBD1
j_call: TRBJ2-1
clone_size: NA
v_call: TRBV29-1
cdr3_length: 13

cdr3_nt: TGTGCCAGCAGTGAACAGACCAATGAGCAGTTCTTC
cdr3_aa: CASSEQTNEQFF
d_call: NA
j_call: TRBJ2-1
clone_size: NA
v_call: TRBV2
cdr3_length: 12

cdr3_nt: TGTGCCACCAGCAGAGCGGGACAGGGGGCGGGAACTGAAGCTTTCTTT
cdr3_aa: CATSRAGQGAGTEAFF
d_call: TRBD1
j_call: TRBJ1-1
clone_size: once
v_call: TRBV15
cdr3_length: 16

cdr3_nt: TGCAGCGTTGTACGGGGGGCGGGGGAGACCCAGTACTTC
cdr3_aa: CSVVRGAGETQYF
d_call: NA
j_call: TRBJ2-5
clone_size: NA
v_call: TRBV29-1
cdr3_length: 13